This TCR beta chain was sequenced for a study of T cells in Graves' hyperthyroidism and ophthalmopathy. Study observations and caveats: Most clonotypes that expanded in the thyroid above 0.001 also showed up in blood. Ophthalmopathy, which appeared later, was predicted by the model a median around 6.9 months before onset.

Researchers amplified the TCR beta CDR3 regions from RNA transcripts. Primed by the HTBI set, a first-round RT-PCR was run on the TCR CDR3. TCRdb fed the multiplex PCR reads into MiXCR, producing one record per CDR3 protein. The sample lists approximately 630,000 distinct CDR3 sequences, about 16% occurring once. A lack of ophthalmopathy progression within 18 months defined stable Graves' hyperthyroidism. This CDR3 comprises 15 residues. The junction had 8 bases not matched to a gene; V was cut back by 6 bases and J by 6 bases. Germline V gene data show CDR1 as MNHEY and CDR2 as SMNVEV (reference sequence). As for this clonotype: Its cognate antigen is unknown.

This clonotype was obtained from a woman aged 25 to 45 with Graves' hyperthyroidism. This chain uses TRBV27 with TRBJ1-6; 7 bases fit TRBD1. Sequenced input: blood. The CDR3 DNA follows: TGTGCCAGCAGCCCGGCCGGGACAGCTAATTCACCCCTCCACTTT. This codes for CASSPAGTANSPLHF.